This is a list of T cell receptor beta chains from one sample in a study of CD8 T cells in Susac syndrome. Each CDR3 protein is one row after TCRdb ran MiXCR on the immunoSEQ multiplex PCR reads. The table lists about 52,000 distinct CDR3 sequences, just over 90% of them singletons. The sequenced material came from CD8+ T cells from PBMCs. These receptor sequences come from a human donor with multiple sclerosis. Each CDR3 is given with its conserved first and last residue. A D gene is named only where the DNA matches it firmly. Only some rows state a clone size, as once, few, many or a class for expanded clones.

DNA,CDR3,J,V,D,size
TGTGCCAGCAGTGACTCGGGGGATAACACCGGGGAGCTGTTTTTT,CASSDSGDNTGELFF,TRBJ2-2,TRBV6-4,NA,NA
TGTGCTAGTGGTCCTTCCCGGCAGGGAAGTTTCTACGAGCAGTACTTC,CASGPSRQGSFYEQYF,TRBJ2-7,TRBV12-5,NA,NA
TGTGCCAGCAGCCTTTCGAAAGAGACCCAGTACTTC,CASSLSKETQYF,TRBJ2-5,TRBV3-1,NA,once
TGTGCAGCGGGTTCTGACATCTATGGCTACACCTTC,CAAGSDIYGYTF,TRBJ1-2,TRBV6-6,NA,once
TGTGCCAGCAGTTACGGCATAGGGAACATTCAGTACTTC,CASSYGIGNIQYF,TRBJ2-4,TRBV6-5,NA,NA
TGTGCCAGTACCTCGGGTCTTCGGACCGGGGAGCTGTTTTTT,CASTSGLRTGELFF,TRBJ2-2,TRBV19,NA,NA
TGTGCCAGCAGCCCCCCAGGGCGCCCATCCTCCTATAATTCCCCCCTCCACTTT,CASSPPGRPSSYNSPLHF,TRBJ1-6,TRBV14,NA,NA
TGTGCCAGCAGTTTAAACCCCTCTCGATTGAACGAGCAGTACTTC,CASSLNPSRLNEQYF,TRBJ2-7,TRBV27,NA,NA
TGTGCCAGCAGAAACCCCCGGGACAGGGATCAGCCCCAGCATTTT,CASRNPRDRDQPQHF,TRBJ1-5,TRBV2,TRBD1,NA
TGCAGTGCTAGGAGGGGGCCGAATTCACCCCTCCACTTT,CSARRGPNSPLHF,TRBJ1-6,TRBV20-1,TRBD1,NA
TGTGCCAGTAGTGTAACCACAGGGGGCGACGAGCAGTACTTC,CASSVTTGGDEQYF,TRBJ2-7,TRBV19,TRBD1,once
TGTGCCAGCAGCTTAGCGGTGGCAGGGGCCACTGAAGCTTTCTTT,CASSLAVAGATEAFF,TRBJ1-1,TRBV7-8,NA,NA
TGCAGCGTTACGATTAGACATTTTGAAGCTTTCTTT,CSVTIRHFEAFF,TRBJ1-1,TRBV29-1,NA,NA
TGTGCCAGCAGTCACATCCTGGGAACTTACAATGAGCAGTTCTTC,CASSHILGTYNEQFF,TRBJ2-1,TRBV6-5,NA,NA
TGTGCCAGCAGCTTCTTCGGGGGGGCCACAGATACGCAGTATTTT,CASSFFGGATDTQYF,TRBJ2-3,TRBV5-4,TRBD2,NA
TGTGCCAGCAGGGTGGACAGGGTGGGCTACGAGCAGTACTTC,CASRVDRVGYEQYF,TRBJ2-7,TRBV2,TRBD1,once
TGCGCCAGCAGCCATGGGACTAGCGGGGAATTCTGGGAGACCCAGTACTTC,CASSHGTSGEFWETQYF,TRBJ2-5,TRBV4-1,TRBD2,NA
TGCGCCAGCAGCCAAGTTTGGTCGGGGGAACAAGAGACCCAGTACTTC,CASSQVWSGEQETQYF,TRBJ2-5,TRBV4-3,NA,NA
TGCGCCAGCAGCCAAGGGCGGGGGGGCTTCGAGCAGTACTTC,CASSQGRGGFEQYF,TRBJ2-7,TRBV4-3,TRBD2,NA
TGTGCCAGCGGGGCCTACGAGCAGTACTTC,CASGAYEQYF,TRBJ2-7,TRBV7-9,NA,NA
TGTGCCAGCAGTTTAGCTGCGGGAGACTTCGGGGAGCTGTTTTTT,CASSLAAGDFGELFF,TRBJ2-2,TRBV12-3/TRBV12-4,TRBD2,NA
TGTGCCAGCACTGGGACTGAGGCCTACGAGCAGTACTTC,CASTGTEAYEQYF,TRBJ2-7,TRBV28,NA,NA
TGTGCCAGCAGTTTATCGTACGAGTCCTACGAGCAGTACTTC,CASSLSYESYEQYF,TRBJ2-7,TRBV28,NA,once